The 3 T cell receptor beta chains listed next were all sequenced from one sample in a study of breast tumors, draining lymph nodes, adjacent tissues. Samples came from axillary lymph nodes draining the breast cancer. One entry per CDR3 protein results from TCRdb running MiXCR on the multiplex PCR reads. The data hold around 150,000 distinct CDR3 sequences, with about 33% observed a single time. Sequenced input: axillary lymph node tissue. The receptor source for this set is a female donor with breast cancer. Some clones in this sample may be carry-over from other donors' samples.

By proportion, this clonotype is medium-sized. The rearrangement joins TRBV6-6 to TRBJ2-5; 7 bases map to TRBD1. Germline V gene data show CDR1 as MNHNY and CDR2 as SVGAGI (reference sequence). V shed 6 bases, J shed 6 bases, and the junction held 13 bases outside the gene matches. The length of the CDR3 is 15 residues. In DNA form, the CDR3 reads TGTGCCAGCAGATTAAGGGACAGTCGAATGCAGACCCAGTACTTC. The encoded protein is CASRLRDSRMQTQYF.

For this clonotype: It may be a read error: a sequence one base away is much more abundant. This sequence joins TRBV19 and TRBJ2-4; a possible D gene is TRBD1 (6 bases). The CDR3 has 14 amino acids. The V end was cut by 2 bases, the J end by 9 bases, with 14 bases between. Per germline, CDR1 LNHDA and CDR2 SQIVND (reference sequence). The CDR3 loop reads CASSIRQGSGIQYF. For the CDR3, the DNA is TGTGCCAGTAGTATAAGGCAGGGGTCGGGCATTCAGTACTTC. Combining the CDR3 with reference TRBV19 and TRBJ2-4 gives the whole variable domain DGGITQSPKYLFRKEGQNVTLSCEQNLNHDAMYWYRQDPGQGLRLIYYSQIVNDFQKGDIAEGYSVSREKKESFPLTVTSAQKNPTAFYLCASSIRQGSGIQYFGAGTRLSVL.

This clonotype came up many times. CDR3 sequence (DNA): TGTGCTAGTGGTTTGAGTATATACGAGCAGTACGTC. It is translated as CASGLSIYEQYV. The chain links TRBV12-5 to TRBJ2-7, with D unclear. Germline-derived CDR1 and CDR2 are LGHNT and FRNRAP. The CDR3 has 12 amino acids. V dropped 2 bases and J dropped 4 bases, with 6 bases sitting between them.